One T cell receptor (beta chain) is described in this entry. The antigen remains undetermined. The data belong to a study of spatial heterogeneity in lung cancer. The wider study: For the average unique TCR and UMI combination, more than eight occurrences appeared in raw reads.

This CDR3 has 16 residues. CDR1 is MNHEY and CDR2 is SVGEGT in the germline V gene. V dropped 5 bases and J dropped 0 bases, with 14 bases sitting between them. TCRdb re-called the 5' RACE reads with MiXCR, one entry per CDR3 protein. Of about 20,000 distinct CDR3 sequences in the sample, 6% to 7.5% were seen once. The time point denotes: sample taken at primary tumor resection. Tumor, nontumor lung or frozen PBMC supplied whole RNA, sequenced without sorting. Study-wide results and limits: Expanded intratumoral alpha and beta TCR counts tracked tumor mutation counts.

This chain uses TRBV6-2 or TRBV6-3 with TRBJ1-5; D is undetermined. The material sequenced was lung tumor tissue, taken at surgery. This sequence was found in a female donor with early-stage non-small cell lung cancer. The CDR3 protein is CASSLGPPNSNQPQHF. In nucleotides, the CDR3 is TGTGCCAGCAGTCTGGGTCCACCAAATAGCAATCAGCCCCAGCATTTT.